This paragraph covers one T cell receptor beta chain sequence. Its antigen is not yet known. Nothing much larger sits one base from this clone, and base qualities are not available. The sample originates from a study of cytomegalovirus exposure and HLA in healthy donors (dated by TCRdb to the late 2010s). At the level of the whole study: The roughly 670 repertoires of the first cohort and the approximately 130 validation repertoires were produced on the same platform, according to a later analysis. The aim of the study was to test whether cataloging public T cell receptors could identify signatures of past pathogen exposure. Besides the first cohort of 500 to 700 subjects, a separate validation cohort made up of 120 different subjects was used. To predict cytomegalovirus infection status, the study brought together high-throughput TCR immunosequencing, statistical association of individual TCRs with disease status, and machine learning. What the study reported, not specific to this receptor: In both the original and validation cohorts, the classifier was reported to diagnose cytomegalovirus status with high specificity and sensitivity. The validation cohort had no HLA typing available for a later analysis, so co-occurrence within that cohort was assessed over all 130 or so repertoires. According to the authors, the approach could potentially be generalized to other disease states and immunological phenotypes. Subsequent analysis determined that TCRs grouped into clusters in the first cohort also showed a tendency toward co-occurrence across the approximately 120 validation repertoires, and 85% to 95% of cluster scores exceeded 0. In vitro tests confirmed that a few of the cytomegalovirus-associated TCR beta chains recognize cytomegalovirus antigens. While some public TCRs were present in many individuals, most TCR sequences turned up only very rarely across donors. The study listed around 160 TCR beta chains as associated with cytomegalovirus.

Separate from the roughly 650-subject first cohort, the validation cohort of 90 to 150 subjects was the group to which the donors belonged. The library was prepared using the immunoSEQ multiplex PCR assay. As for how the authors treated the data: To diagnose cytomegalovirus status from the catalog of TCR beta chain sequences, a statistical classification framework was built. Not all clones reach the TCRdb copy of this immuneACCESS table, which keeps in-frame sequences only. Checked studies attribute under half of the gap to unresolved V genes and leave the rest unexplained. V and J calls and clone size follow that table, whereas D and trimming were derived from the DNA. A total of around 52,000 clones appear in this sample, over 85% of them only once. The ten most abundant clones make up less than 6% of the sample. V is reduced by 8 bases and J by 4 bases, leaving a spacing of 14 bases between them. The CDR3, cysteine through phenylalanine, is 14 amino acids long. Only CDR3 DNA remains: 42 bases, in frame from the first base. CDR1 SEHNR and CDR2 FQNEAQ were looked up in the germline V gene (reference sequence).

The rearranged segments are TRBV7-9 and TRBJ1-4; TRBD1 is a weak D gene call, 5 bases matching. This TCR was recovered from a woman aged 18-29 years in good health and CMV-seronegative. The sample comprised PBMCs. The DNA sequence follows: TGTGCCAGCCGACGGGGGGATAATAATGAAAAACTGTTTTTT. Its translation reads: CASRRGDNNEKLFF.